This T cell receptor (beta chain) was sequenced during a study of T cell responses to AZD1222 COVID-19 vaccine. This CDR3 comprises 14 residues. CDR1 is SGHTA, CDR2 FQGTGA, per germline. V lost 5 bases and J lost 10, with 18 bases in between. Clones were read by immunoSEQ multiplex PCR, and TCRdb kept only the in-frame ones, dropping some. The data contain over 130,000 clones, under 95% of them seen just once; the ten biggest clones take up roughly 4.9%. The TCR originated in an adult in good health. The material sequenced was peripheral blood, taken on day 0 of AZD1222 vaccination. The chain uses TRBV7-3 and TRBJ2-1, with a possible D match to TRBD2 (5 bases). The CDR3 sequence is CASSQSAIPGEQFF. In DNA form, the CDR3 reads TGTGCCAGCAGCCAAAGCGCCATCCCGGGGGAGCAGTTCTTC. The full variable domain, its missing parts supplied by reference TRBV7-3 and TRBJ2-1, is GAGVSQTPSNKVTEKGKYVELRCDPISGHTALYWYRQSLGQGPEFLIYFQGTGAADDSGLPNDRFFAVRPEGSVSTLKIQRTERGDSAVYLCASSQSAIPGEQFFGPGTRLTVL.